The 10 T cell receptor beta chains in this list originate from one sample, sequenced in a study of a mutant IDH1 vaccine in newly diagnosed glioma. The time point was: week 35, safety follow-up. Each dose of the vaccine consisted of 300 ug of mutant IDH1 20-mer peptide, with topical imiquimod. The table came from immunoSEQ multiplex PCR; TCRdb's copy has only in-frame clones and leaves some out. There are around 53,000 clones in the sample; approximately 79% occur only once, and roughly 6.2% lies in the top ten. Antigens for these TCRs are unknown. The source material was PBMCs, sampled from a glioma patient whose treatment included an IDH1 peptide vaccine. Receptors originate from a middle-aged man with glioma.

The chain uses TRBV6-5 and TRBJ2-7; D remains ambiguous. The CDR3 sequence is 14 residues long. Deletions cut 4 bases from V and 0 bases from J, with 10 bases between. The germline V gene has CDR1 MNHEY and CDR2 SVGAGI. CDR3 sequence reads: CASSSPTSSYEQYF. As DNA, the CDR3 is TGTGCCAGCAGTTCCCCGACCAGCTCCTACGAGCAGTACTTC.

The chain has TRBV29-1 and TRBJ1-2, with D tentatively TRBD1 (5 bases). Germline loops: CDR1 SQVTM, CDR2 ANQGSEA. The V end lost 2 bases, the J end lost 1 base, and 14 bases lay between the germline ends. The CDR3 has 15 residues. The CDR3, as DNA: TGCAGCGTTGAAACGGTCAGGGTAGTTAACTATGGCTACACCTTC. Protein sequence: CSVETVRVVNYGYTF.

The chain employs TRBV11-3 and TRBJ2-1, with 7 bases that match TRBD1. The germline CDR1 and CDR2 sequences are SGHNT and YENEEA. This CDR3 comprises 15 residues. The ends lost 5 bases at V and 0 bases at J; junction bases unmatched: 4. The CDR3 DNA sequence: TGTGCCAGCAGCCACACAGGGGACTCCTACAATGAGCAGTTCTTC. It is translated as CASSHTGDSYNEQFF.

CDR3 bases: TGTGCCAGTAGCTTCCCGGCCTCCTACTATGGCTACACCTTC. Its protein product is CASSFPASYYGYTF. The V call is TRBV19, the J call TRBJ1-2; D gene uncertain. The V gene's germline CDR1 is LNHDA and CDR2 SQIVND (reference sequence). Trimming took off 6 bases at V and 3 bases at J, with 14 bases between the two ends. The CDR3 loop spans 14 amino acids.

V usage is TRBV7-9 and J usage is TRBJ1-3; no clear D. This CDR3 is built from 14 residues. V lost 5 bases, J lost 3 bases, and 11 bases lay in between. Germline CDR1 reads SEHNR; CDR2 reads FQNEAQ (reference sequence). CDR3 in DNA: TGTGCCAGCAGCCCGCGAGGGCTTGGAAACACCATATATTTT. It is translated as CASSPRGLGNTIYF.

The rearrangement uses TRBV30 and TRBJ2-4, with TRBD2 matching over 9 bases. V lost 0 bases to trimming and J lost 2 bases; unmatched junction nucleotides: 5. This CDR3 comprises 16 residues. The germline CDR1 and CDR2 sequences are GTSNPN and SVGIG (reference sequence). CDR3 sequence (DNA): TGTGCCTGGAGTGTACGCAGCGGGGGGCCCAAAAACATTCAGTACTTC. Translation: CAWSVRSGGPKNIQYF.

This clone was picked up a small number of times. The V gene is TRBV6-6, the J gene TRBJ1-6; TRBD1 agrees at 7 bases. V shed 5 bases and J 9 bases; nucleotides not matched to a gene: 7. Germline lookup yields CDR1 MNHNY and CDR2 SVGAGI (reference sequence). The CDR3 is made up of 14 amino acids. CDR3 sequence reads: CASSKDRSISPLHF. As DNA, the CDR3 is TGTGCCAGCAGTAAGGACAGGAGCATTTCACCCCTCCACTTT.

This clone was detected only a few times. The chain carries TRBV4-1 and TRBJ1-5, with a weak D call TRBD1 (6 bases). This CDR3 has 14 residues. Germline lookup yields CDR1 MGHRA and CDR2 YSYEKL. V was pared by 2 bases and J by 5 bases, with 10 bases between. The CDR3 DNA sequence: TGCGCCAGCAGCCAACAGACAGGATATCAGCCCCAGCATTTT. Translation gives CASSQQTGYQPQHF.

The chain joins TRBV5-8 to TRBJ2-1; 7 bases line up with TRBD2. This CDR3 spans 15 amino acids. The ends lost 0 bases at V and 1 base at J; junction bases unmatched: 1. Germline V CDR1 and CDR2: SGHTS, YDEGEE. In nucleotides, the CDR3 is TGTGCCAGCAGCTTGGAGGGAGGGTCCTACAATGAGCAGTTCTTC. It is translated as CASSLEGGSYNEQFF.

J is TRBJ1-3 and V is TRBV4-1; a weak D match, TRBD1 (5 bases). The CDR3 extends over 17 amino acids. Germline CDR1 is MGHRA and CDR2 is YSYEKL. Trimming removed 1 base from V and 1 base from J, with 14 bases in between. CDR3 sequence reads: CASSQGGLRQSGNTIYF. The CDR3 DNA is TGCGCCAGCAGCCAAGGGGGCCTCCGACAATCTGGAAACACCATATATTTT.